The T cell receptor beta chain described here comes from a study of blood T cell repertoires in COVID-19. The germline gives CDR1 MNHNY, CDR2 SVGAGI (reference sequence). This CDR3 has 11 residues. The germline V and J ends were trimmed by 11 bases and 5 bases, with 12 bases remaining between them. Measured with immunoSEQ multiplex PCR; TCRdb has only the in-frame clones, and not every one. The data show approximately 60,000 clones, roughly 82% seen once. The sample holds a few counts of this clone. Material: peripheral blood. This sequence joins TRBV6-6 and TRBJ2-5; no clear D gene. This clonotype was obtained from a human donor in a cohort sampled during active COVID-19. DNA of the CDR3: TGTGCCGCTGCAGAATCGGAGACCCAGTACTTC. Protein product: CAAAESETQYF.